The rows below give T cell receptor beta chains drawn from one sample of a study of blood T cell repertoires in COVID-19. TCRdb keeps only in-frame clones here, not all; method: immunoSEQ multiplex PCR. Of roughly 130,000 clones detected, 90% appear once; the ten largest clones hold around 3.6%. The sequencing input was peripheral blood. All receptors come from a man aged 50-60 years with active COVID-19. Each CDR3 is given with its conserved first and last residue. D genes are given only for firm matches. Clone size is shown for a subset of rows, as once, few, many or a class of expanded clone.

>-|-|TRBV29-1|12|TRBJ2-7
CSVSTGPYEQYF
TGCAGCGTTTCGACAGGCCCCTACGAGCAGTACTTC
>-|-|TRBV6-5|14|TRBJ2-2
CASSSIQYTGELFF
TGTGCCAGCAGTTCCATTCAGTACACCGGGGAGCTGTTTTTT
>-|-|TRBV9|19|TRBJ1-6
CASSPPGSKGDTYISPLHF
TGTGCCAGCAGCCCTCCAGGGTCCAAGGGTGATACCTACATCTCACCCCTCCACTTT
>-|TRBD2|TRBV27|17|TRBJ2-7
CASSRRLAGYSSYEQYF
TGTGCCAGCAGCCGACGACTAGCGGGTTACAGCTCCTACGAGCAGTACTTC
>-|-|TRBV27|13|TRBJ1-1
CASSLGGDTEAFF
TGTGCCAGCAGTTTGGGGGGGGACACTGAAGCTTTCTTT
>-|-|TRBV27|13|TRBJ2-7
CASAFANSYEQYF
TGTGCCAGCGCGTTCGCGAACTCCTACGAGCAGTACTTC
>-|-|TRBV7-2|12|TRBJ2-1
CASSFPGIEQFF
TGTGCCAGCAGCTTTCCGGGTATTGAGCAGTTCTTC
>-|TRBD1|TRBV5-5|15|TRBJ1-3
CASSLEGGNGNTIYF
TGTGCCAGCAGCTTGGAAGGGGGCAATGGAAACACCATATATTTT
>-|-|TRBV2|15|TRBJ2-4
CASSVILGSKNIQYF
TGTGCCAGCAGTGTCATACTGGGCTCCAAAAACATTCAGTACTTC
>-|TRBD1|TRBV19|19|TRBJ1-2
CASSPGQGRARRVAHGYTF
TGTGCCAGTAGTCCGGGACAGGGGAGGGCCCGTCGGGTCGCGCATGGCTACACCTTC
>once|-|TRBV24-1|14|TRBJ1-5
CATSGRDEDQPQHF
TGTGCCACCAGTGGCAGGGATGAGGATCAGCCCCAGCATTTT
>-|-|TRBV2|12|TRBJ2-1
CASSDKAVAQFF
TGTGCCAGCAGTGACAAAGCGGTTGCGCAGTTCTTC
>-|TRBD1|TRBV20-1|18|TRBJ1-5
CSASRGAYRGRGNQPQHF
TGCAGTGCTAGTAGGGGGGCATACAGGGGCCGCGGCAATCAGCCCCAGCATTTT
>once|TRBD1|TRBV12-5|14|TRBJ2-5
CASRPGGGGETQYF
TGTGCTAGCAGGCCAGGGGGCGGAGGGGAGACCCAGTACTTC
>once|TRBD2|TRBV19|14|TRBJ2-1
CASRTSGRGGEQFF
TGTGCCAGTAGGACTAGCGGGAGAGGCGGTGAGCAGTTCTTC
>-|TRBD1|TRBV6-5|13|TRBJ1-3
CASSLQGADTIYF
TGTGCCAGCAGTCTACAGGGGGCAGACACCATATATTTT
>-|TRBD2|TRBV9|15|TRBJ2-3
CASSVGTSDGDTQYF
TGTGCCAGCAGCGTAGGTACTAGCGATGGAGATACGCAGTATTTT
>-|-|TRBV15|14|TRBJ2-7
CATSREFTGYEQYF
TGTGCCACCAGCAGAGAGTTCACGGGCTACGAGCAGTACTTC
>once|TRBD2|TRBV9|17|TRBJ2-1
CASSAWLGREGRNEQFF
TGTGCCAGCAGCGCCTGGCTGGGGCGGGAGGGCCGCAATGAGCAGTTCTTC
>-|-|TRBV11-3|17|TRBJ2-3
CASSSESWTANTDTQYF
TGTGCCAGCAGCTCCGAATCGTGGACAGCCAACACAGATACGCAGTATTTT
>many|-|TRBV9|14|TRBJ2-1
CASSVASDSNEQFF
TGTGCCAGCAGCGTAGCGTCAGACTCCAATGAGCAGTTCTTC
>-|-|TRBV7-8|13|TRBJ2-2
CASSLGGSGELFF
TGTGCCAGCAGCTTAGGAGGCTCCGGGGAGCTGTTTTTT
>-|TRBD1|TRBV29-1|16|TRBJ2-1
CSVEDKGTGVHNEQFF
TGCAGCGTTGAAGATAAGGGGACAGGGGTCCATAATGAGCAGTTCTTC
>-|-|TRBV5-1|14|TRBJ1-2
CASSPGGFQDGYTF
TGCGCCAGCTCCCCGGGGGGGTTTCAGGATGGCTACACCTTC
>-|-|TRBV11-3|13|TRBJ1-6
CASSRRQDSPLHF
TGTGCCAGCAGCCGTAGACAGGATTCACCCCTCCACTTT
>-|-|TRBV11-3|15|TRBJ2-5
CASSLERPPQGTQYF
TGTGCCAGCAGCTTAGAGAGACCCCCTCAGGGGACCCAGTACTTC
>-|-|TRBV6-1|15|TRBJ1-5
CASSEAATRGQPQHF
TGTGCCAGCAGTGAAGCGGCGACCAGAGGGCAGCCCCAGCATTTT
>-|TRBD1|TRBV25-1|15|TRBJ1-2
CASSESGTGHYGYTF
TGTGCCAGCAGTGAGTCCGGGACAGGGCACTATGGCTACACCTTC
>-|TRBD2|TRBV5-1|16|TRBJ2-2
CASSPSGGGHTGELFF
TGCGCCAGCAGCCCCTCCGGCGGGGGGCACACCGGGGAGCTGTTTTTT
>few|TRBD1|TRBV29-1|13|TRBJ1-5
CSVDPGGGRPQHF
TGCAGCGTTGATCCAGGGGGCGGAAGGCCCCAGCATTTT
>-|-|TRBV19|15|TRBJ2-5
CASREAAPNQETQYF
TGTGCCAGTAGAGAAGCAGCGCCAAACCAAGAGACCCAGTACTTC
>-|TRBD1|TRBV7-2|16|TRBJ1-1
CASSLEGTGRLTEAFF
TGTGCCAGCAGCCTAGAAGGGACAGGGCGTTTAACTGAAGCTTTCTTT
>-|TRBD2|TRBV3-1/TRBV3-2|15|TRBJ2-5
CASSPSGGALTTQYF
TGTGCCAGCAGCCCCAGCGGGGGGGCCCTGACGACCCAGTACTTC
>-|TRBD1|TRBV7-6|15|TRBJ1-1
CASSLTGQAGTEAFF
TGTGCCAGCAGCCTAACGGGACAGGCGGGGACTGAAGCTTTCTTT
>-|-|TRBV6-2/TRBV6-3|15|TRBJ2-6
CASSYGGSGANVLTF
TGTGCCAGCAGCTATGGCGGCTCTGGGGCCAACGTCCTGACTTTC
>-|-|TRBV6-7|17|TRBJ1-2
CASSYPRPGISNYGYTF
TGTGCCAGCAGTTACCCCCGCCCGGGGATCTCCAACTATGGCTACACCTTC
>-|TRBD1|TRBV6-5|14|TRBJ2-7
CATEDRASPYEQYF
TGTGCCACCGAGGACAGGGCTTCGCCCTACGAGCAGTACTTC
>-|-|TRBV4-1|16|TRBJ2-4
CASSQGLVVAKNIQYF
TGCGCCAGCAGCCAAGGGCTAGTGGTAGCCAAAAACATTCAGTACTTC
>-|TRBD1|TRBV5-1|16|TRBJ1-3
CASSLADRFSGNTIYF
TGCGCCAGCAGCTTGGCGGACAGGTTCTCTGGAAACACCATATATTTT
>-|TRBD1|TRBV28|14|TRBJ1-2
CASSFTGASYGYTF
TGTGCCAGCAGTTTCACAGGGGCTTCCTATGGCTACACCTTC
>-|-|TRBV5-1|14|TRBJ2-3
CASSGGTSTDTQYF
TGCGCCAGCAGCGGCGGGACTAGCACAGATACGCAGTATTTT
>-|TRBD2|TRBV9|15|TRBJ2-5
CASSPFGSGPETQYF
TGTGCCAGCAGCCCATTTGGTAGCGGGCCAGAGACCCAGTACTTC
>-|TRBD2|TRBV11-3|15|TRBJ2-5
CASSLVAGAQETQYF
TGTGCCAGCAGCTTAGTAGCGGGAGCCCAAGAGACCCAGTACTTC
>once|-|TRBV11-2|11|TRBJ2-7
CASSTGGSRYF
TGTGCCAGCAGCACCGGCGGCAGTCGGTACTTC
>-|-|TRBV11-2|14|TRBJ2-1
CASSLDFAQAWQFF
TGTGCCAGCAGCTTAGATTTCGCCCAGGCTTGGCAGTTCTTC